This TCR beta chain derives from a study of radiation and T cells in renal cell carcinoma (dated by TCRdb to about 2020). The study in broad terms: In total, 50 to 60 samples underwent TCR beta sequencing: around 25 tumors plus 27 peripheral blood samples. The last blood draw occurred 4 weeks after radiation, at the same time as nephrectomy. Across all 50 or so samples, 4 million to 5 million unique CDR3 nucleotide sequences encoding roughly 2,800,000 unique CDR3 amino acid sequences were identified.

V sheds 6 bases and J sheds 3 bases, leaving 8 bases between their ends. From its cysteine to its phenylalanine, the CDR3 spans 12 amino acids. Kept here is only the CDR3 DNA, which spans 36 bases and is read in frame from base 1. Per the germline V gene (reference sequence), LNHDA is the CDR1 and SQIVND is the CDR2. The paper as a whole reports these results and caveats: Because pretreatment tumor biopsies were not available, the baseline intratumoral presence of clonotypes could not be determined. Blood repertoire dynamics were not followed beyond 4 weeks after treatment. Top tumor clonotypes rose in blood from baseline to 2 weeks post-radiation, then contracted by 4 weeks, suggesting transient expansion of tumor-resident clones. The single-armed trial design could not address effects of radiation dose or scheduling on the TCR repertoire.

TCR beta libraries were generated from genomic DNA with the immunoSEQ kit, following the manufacturer's recommendations. Library preparation used a first multiplex PCR with proprietary primers, then a second PCR adding unique barcodes, with bead cleanups after each round. Each sample batch included a kit-provided positive control reaction and a negative control reaction. The final libraries underwent checking on an Agilent 4200 TapeStation D1000 ScreenTape, volumetric pooling, and quantification by qPCR. Sequencing was performed on an Illumina NextSeq500 with a MidOutput 150-cycle cartridge, and 156 Read1 and 15 Index1 cycles were run with kit custom primers. The pooled library was loaded at 1.0 pM, and roughly 20% PhiX control was spiked in. The authors processed their data as follows. Vendor-processed data were analyzed in R, with a clonotype defined as all T cells sharing the same CDR3 nucleotide sequence. In the clone abundance analyses, frequencies in each sample were normalized to that sample's 10,000 most abundant clones. Public T cell clones, which averaged fewer than five per sample, were removed prior to analysis. Tumor-enriched clonotypes and baseline blood-enriched clonotypes were defined as those with an abundance difference of at least 32-fold between compartments. A beta-binomial differential abundance model was used to identify clonotypes that expanded or contracted between blood time points. The Baroni-Urbani and Buser coefficient was used to measure tumor-blood repertoire similarity, and groups were compared with two-tailed Wilcoxon tests in R. The table was pulled from immuneACCESS by TCRdb, which kept in-frame rearrangements only. Such tables lose some clones; where checked, under half of the loss comes from unresolved V genes, and the rest has no known cause. From that table come the V and J calls and clone size; the DNA was used to work out D and trimming. This sample has around 30,000 clones in its table, and 81% of those were observed once. The ten largest clonotypes hold 30% to 35% of the sample.

The sample's time point label, decoded: blood 4 weeks post-SBRT, at nephrectomy. The treatment or condition label, read with the paper, signifies: 15 Gy SBRT to primary tumor, nephrectomy 4 weeks later. Samples were obtained from a clinical trial, in which 15 Gy stereotactic body radiation therapy was delivered to primary renal cell carcinomas and nephrectomy was performed 4 weeks later. Serial peripheral blood from radiation-treated patients was sampled at baseline, 2 weeks and 4 weeks after SBRT to track tumor-enriched clonotypes. Every patient had renal cell carcinoma of clear cell pathology. Genomic DNA for TCR sequencing was prepared using the QIAamp DNA Blood Mini Kit (Qiagen). The analyses included just those samples that passed every quality control check. A note on this clone: Its binding antigen is unknown. Within one base of it there is no much larger clone, and no base qualities were kept.

The sequence came from a man aged 55 to 70 with renal cell carcinoma. Sequenced material: blood, taken from a patient whose treatment included radiotherapy and nephrectomy. The chain is assembled from TRBV19 and TRBJ1-2; the D gene assignment is ambiguous. In nucleotide form, the sequence is TGTGCCAGTAGAGGGCAGGACTATGGCTACACCTTC. It encodes CASRGQDYGYTF.